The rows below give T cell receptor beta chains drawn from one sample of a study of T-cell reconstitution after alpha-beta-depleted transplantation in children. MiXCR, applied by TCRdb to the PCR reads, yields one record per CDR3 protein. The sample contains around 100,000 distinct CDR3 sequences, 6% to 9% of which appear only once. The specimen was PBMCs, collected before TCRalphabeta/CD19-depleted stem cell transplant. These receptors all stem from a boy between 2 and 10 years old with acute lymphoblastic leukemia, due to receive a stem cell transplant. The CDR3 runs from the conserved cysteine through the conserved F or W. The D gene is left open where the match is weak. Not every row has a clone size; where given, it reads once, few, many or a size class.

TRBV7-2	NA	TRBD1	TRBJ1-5	CASSQRVGGVGNQPQHF	TGTGCCAGCAGCCAACGGGTAGGGGGCGTCGGCAATCAGCCCCAGCATTTT
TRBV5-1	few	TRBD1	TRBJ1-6	CASRTTAGTGTSPLHF	TGCGCCAGCAGAACCACCGCCGGGACAGGGACCTCACCCCTCCACTTT
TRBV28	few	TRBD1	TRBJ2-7	CATTGQSSYEQYF	TGTGCCACCACGGGACAGTCTTCCTACGAGCAGTACTTC
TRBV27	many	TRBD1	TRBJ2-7	CASSSRTGLYEQYF	TGTGCCAGCAGTTCCCGGACAGGCCTCTACGAGCAGTACTTC
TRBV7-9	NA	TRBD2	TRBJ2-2	CASSSTSGGNTGELFF	TGTGCCAGCAGTTCAACTAGCGGGGGAAACACCGGGGAGCTGTTTTTT
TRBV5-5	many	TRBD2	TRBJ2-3	CASSSTSGSDTQYF	TGTGCCAGCAGCTCCACTAGCGGGTCTGATACGCAGTATTTT
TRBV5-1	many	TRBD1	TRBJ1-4	CASSLWGQGYEKLFF	TGCGCCAGCAGCTTGTGGGGACAGGGGTATGAAAAACTGTTTTTT
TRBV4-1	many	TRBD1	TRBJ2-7	CASSRDTPQGVKNEQYF	TGCGCCAGCAGCCGGGATACACCACAGGGGGTGAAAAACGAGCAGTACTTC
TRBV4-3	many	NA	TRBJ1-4	CASSVSLEGIIEKLFF	TGCGCCAGCAGCGTCAGCCTTGAAGGGATAATTGAAAAACTGTTTTTT
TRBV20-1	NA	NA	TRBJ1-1	CSARDGGVTEAFF	TGCAGTGCTAGAGATGGAGGGGTCACTGAAGCTTTCTTT
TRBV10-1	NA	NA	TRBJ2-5	CASSDRGIQETQYF	TGCGCCAGCAGTGACCGCGGGATCCAAGAGACCCAGTACTTC
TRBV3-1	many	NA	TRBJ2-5	CASSRAEGETQYF	TGTGCCAGCAGCCGCGCGGAGGGTGAGACCCAGTACTTC
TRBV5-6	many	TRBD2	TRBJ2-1	CASRIAGGYNEQFF	TGTGCCAGCAGGATAGCGGGGGGTTACAATGAGCAGTTCTTC
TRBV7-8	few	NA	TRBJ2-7	CASRGHSSYEQYF	TGTGCCAGCAGGGGACACAGCTCCTACGAGCAGTACTTC
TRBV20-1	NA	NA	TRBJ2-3	CSARERAIITDTQYF	TGCAGTGCTAGAGAGAGGGCAATTATCACAGATACGCAGTATTTT
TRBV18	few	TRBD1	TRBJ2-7	CASSPLDRAYEQYF	TGTGCCAGCTCACCCTTAGACAGGGCCTACGAGCAGTACTTC
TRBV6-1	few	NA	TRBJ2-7	CASSRAPYEQYF	TGTGCCAGCAGTAGGGCCCCCTACGAGCAGTACTTC
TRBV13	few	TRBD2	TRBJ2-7	CASSSETSGPSYEQYF	TGTGCCAGCAGCTCCGAGACTAGCGGGCCTTCCTACGAGCAGTACTTC
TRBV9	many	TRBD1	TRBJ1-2	CASSTNGQGYGYTF	TGTGCCAGCAGCACCAACGGACAGGGGTATGGCTACACCTTC
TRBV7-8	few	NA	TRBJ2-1	CASSPEGDPKFF	TGTGCCAGCAGCCCGGAGGGGGACCCAAAGTTCTTC
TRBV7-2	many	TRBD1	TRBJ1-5	CASSLSRTGGNQPQHF	TGTGCCAGCAGCTTAAGTAGGACAGGGGGGAATCAGCCCCAGCATTTT
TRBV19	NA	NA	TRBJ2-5	CASRGWRSQETQYF	TGTGCCAGTAGGGGGTGGCGGTCCCAAGAGACCCAGTACTTC
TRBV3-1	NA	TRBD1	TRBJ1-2	CASCPGQGSPWGYTF	TGTGCCAGCTGCCCGGGACAGGGGTCCCCTTGGGGCTACACCTTC
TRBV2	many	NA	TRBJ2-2	CASSGGLDTGELFF	TGTGCCAGCAGTGGCGGGTTAGACACCGGGGAGCTGTTTTTT
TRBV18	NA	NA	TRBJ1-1	CASWGREMNTEAFF	TGTGCCAGCTGGGGGCGGGAGATGAACACTGAAGCTTTCTTT
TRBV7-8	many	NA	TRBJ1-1	CASSIARLGTEAFF	TGTGCCAGCAGCATAGCGAGGTTAGGAACTGAAGCTTTCTTT
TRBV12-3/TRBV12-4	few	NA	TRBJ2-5	CASSLWSWAGPYQETQYF	TGTGCCAGCAGTTTGTGGTCCTGGGCGGGCCCGTACCAAGAGACCCAGTACTTC
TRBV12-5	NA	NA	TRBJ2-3	CASGLVVDTQYF	TGTGCTAGTGGTTTGGTCGTGGATACGCAGTATTTT
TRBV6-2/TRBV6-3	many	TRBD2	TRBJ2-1	CASSSQSTSGAAYNEQFF	TGTGCCAGCAGTTCCCAGTCGACTAGCGGGGCCGCCTACAATGAGCAGTTCTTC
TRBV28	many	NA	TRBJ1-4	CASSFPGSLFF	TGTGCCAGCAGTTTTCCGGGATCACTGTTTTTT
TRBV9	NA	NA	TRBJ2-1	CASGRYNGHEQFF	TGTGCCAGCGGCCGGTATAACGGCCATGAGCAGTTCTTC
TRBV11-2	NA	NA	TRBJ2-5	CACLGGETQYF	TGTGCCTGCTTGGGGGGCGAGACCCAGTACTTC
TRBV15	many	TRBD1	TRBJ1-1	CATSINRGDTEAFF	TGTGCCACCAGCATAAACAGGGGGGACACTGAAGCTTTCTTT
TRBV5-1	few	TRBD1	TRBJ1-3	CASSPGTAGGNTIYF	TGCGCCAGCAGCCCGGGGACAGCGGGTGGAAACACCATATATTTT
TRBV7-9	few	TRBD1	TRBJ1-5	CASSSPTGGNQPQHF	TGTGCCAGCAGCTCCCCGACAGGGGGCAATCAGCCCCAGCATTTT
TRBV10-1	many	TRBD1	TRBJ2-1	CATGQGSYNEQFF	TGCGCCACCGGACAGGGCTCCTACAATGAGCAGTTCTTC
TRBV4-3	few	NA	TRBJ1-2	CASSQGPSGGVYGYTF	TGCGCCAGCAGCCAAGGCCCTTCTGGAGGGGTCTATGGCTACACCTTC
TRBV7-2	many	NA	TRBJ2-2	CASFPGPSHGELFF	TGTGCCAGCTTTCCCGGACCCTCCCACGGGGAGCTGTTTTTT
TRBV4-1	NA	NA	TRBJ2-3	CASSQDDGGTTDTQYF	TGCGCCAGCAGCCAAGACGATGGGGGGACCACAGATACGCAGTATTTT